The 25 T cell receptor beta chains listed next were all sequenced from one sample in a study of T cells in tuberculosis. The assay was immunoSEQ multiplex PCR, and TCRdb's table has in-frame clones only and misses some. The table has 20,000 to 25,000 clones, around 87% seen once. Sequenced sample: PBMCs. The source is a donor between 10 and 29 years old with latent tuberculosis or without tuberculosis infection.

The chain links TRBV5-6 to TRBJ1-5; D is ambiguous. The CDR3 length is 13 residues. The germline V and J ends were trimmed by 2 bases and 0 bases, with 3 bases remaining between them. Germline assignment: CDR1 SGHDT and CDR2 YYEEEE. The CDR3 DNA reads TGTGCCAGCAGCTTTTATAGCAATCAGCCCCAGCATTTT. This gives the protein CASSFYSNQPQHF. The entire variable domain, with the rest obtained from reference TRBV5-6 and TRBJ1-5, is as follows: DAGVTQSPTHLIKTRGQQVTLRCSPKSGHDTVSWYQQALGQGPQFIFQYYEEEERQRGNFPDRFSGHQFPNYSSELNVNALLLGDSALYLCASSFYSNQPQHFGDGTRLSIL.

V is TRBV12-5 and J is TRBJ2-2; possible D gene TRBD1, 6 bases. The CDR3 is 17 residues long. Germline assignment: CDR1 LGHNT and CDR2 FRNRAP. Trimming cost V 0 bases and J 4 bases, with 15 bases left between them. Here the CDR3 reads CASGLVPGAAGTGELFF. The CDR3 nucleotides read TGTGCTAGTGGTTTGGTACCAGGGGCGGCGGGCACCGGGGAGCTGTTTTTT.

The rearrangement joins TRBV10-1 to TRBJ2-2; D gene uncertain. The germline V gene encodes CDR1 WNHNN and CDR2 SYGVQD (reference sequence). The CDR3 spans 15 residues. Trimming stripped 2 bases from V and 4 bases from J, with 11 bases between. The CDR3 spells CASSEGQAITGELFF. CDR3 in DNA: TGCGCCAGCAGTGAGGGGCAGGCCATCACCGGGGAGCTGTTTTTT.

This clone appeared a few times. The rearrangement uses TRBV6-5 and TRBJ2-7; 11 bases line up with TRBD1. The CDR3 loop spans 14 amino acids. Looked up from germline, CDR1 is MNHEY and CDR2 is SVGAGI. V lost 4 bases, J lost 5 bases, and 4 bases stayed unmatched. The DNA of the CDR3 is TGTGCCAGCAGTTCCGGACAGGGGGCCGACGAGCAGTACTTC. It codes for CASSSGQGADEQYF.

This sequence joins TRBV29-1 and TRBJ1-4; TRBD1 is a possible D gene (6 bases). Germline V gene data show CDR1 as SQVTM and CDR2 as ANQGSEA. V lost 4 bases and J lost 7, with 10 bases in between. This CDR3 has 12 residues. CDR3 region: CSVGQATEKLFF. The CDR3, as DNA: TGCAGCGTTGGACAGGCCACTGAAAAACTGTTTTTT.

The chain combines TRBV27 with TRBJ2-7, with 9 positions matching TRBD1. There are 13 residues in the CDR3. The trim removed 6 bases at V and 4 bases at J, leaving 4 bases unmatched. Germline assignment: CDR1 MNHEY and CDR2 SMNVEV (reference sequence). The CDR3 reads CASSPTGGYEQYF. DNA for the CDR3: TGTGCCAGCAGCCCGACAGGGGGGTACGAGCAGTACTTC.

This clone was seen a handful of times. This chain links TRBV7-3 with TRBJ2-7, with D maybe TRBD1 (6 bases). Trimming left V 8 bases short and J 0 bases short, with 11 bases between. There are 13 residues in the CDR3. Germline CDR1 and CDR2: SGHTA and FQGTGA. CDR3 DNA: TGTGCCAGCGGCCGAGGGGGCTCCTACGAGCAGTACTTC. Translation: CASGRGGSYEQYF.

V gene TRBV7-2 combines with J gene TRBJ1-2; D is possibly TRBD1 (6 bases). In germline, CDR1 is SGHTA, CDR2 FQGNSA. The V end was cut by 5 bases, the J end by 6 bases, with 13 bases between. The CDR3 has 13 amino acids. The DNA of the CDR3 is TGTGCCAGCAGCGCTGACAGGAGAAATGGCTACACCTTC. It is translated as CASSADRRNGYTF. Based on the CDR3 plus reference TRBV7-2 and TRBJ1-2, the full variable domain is GAGVSQSPSNKVTEKGKDVELRCDPISGHTALYWYRQSLGQGLEFLIYFQGNSAPDKSGLPSDRFSAERTGGSVSTLTIQRTQQEDSAVYLCASSADRRNGYTFGSGTRLTVV.

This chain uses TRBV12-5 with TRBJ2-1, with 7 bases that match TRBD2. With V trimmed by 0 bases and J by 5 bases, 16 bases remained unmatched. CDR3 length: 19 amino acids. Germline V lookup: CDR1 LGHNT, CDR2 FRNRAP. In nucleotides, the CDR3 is TGTGCTAGTGGTTTGGTCCTAGAGCGGGACCCCGGACCGAACAATGAGCAGTTCTTC. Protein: CASGLVLERDPGPNNEQFF.

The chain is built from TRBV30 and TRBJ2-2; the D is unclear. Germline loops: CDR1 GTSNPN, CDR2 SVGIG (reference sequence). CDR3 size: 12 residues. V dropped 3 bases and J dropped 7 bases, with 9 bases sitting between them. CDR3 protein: CAWSLLSGELFF. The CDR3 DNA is TGTGCCTGGAGCCTCCTCAGCGGGGAGCTGTTTTTT.

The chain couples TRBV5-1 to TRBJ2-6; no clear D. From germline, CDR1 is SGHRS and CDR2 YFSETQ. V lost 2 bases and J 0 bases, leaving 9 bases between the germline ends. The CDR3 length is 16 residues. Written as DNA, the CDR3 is TGCGCCAGCAGCTTTGACCAGGACTCTGGGGCCAACGTCCTGACTTTC. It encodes CASSFDQDSGANVLTF.

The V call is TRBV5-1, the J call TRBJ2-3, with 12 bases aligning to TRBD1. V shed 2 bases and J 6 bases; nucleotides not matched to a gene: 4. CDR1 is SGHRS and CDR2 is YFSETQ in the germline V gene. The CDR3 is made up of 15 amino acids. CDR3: CASSFGTGGLDTQYF. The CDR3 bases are TGCGCCAGCAGCTTCGGGACAGGGGGCCTCGATACGCAGTATTTT. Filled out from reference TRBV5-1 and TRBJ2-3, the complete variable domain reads KAGVTQTPRYLIKTRGQQVTLSCSPISGHRSVSWYQQTPGQGLQFLFEYFSETQRNKGNFPGRFSGRQFSNSRSEMNVSTLELGDSALYLCASSFGTGGLDTQYFGPGTRLTVL.

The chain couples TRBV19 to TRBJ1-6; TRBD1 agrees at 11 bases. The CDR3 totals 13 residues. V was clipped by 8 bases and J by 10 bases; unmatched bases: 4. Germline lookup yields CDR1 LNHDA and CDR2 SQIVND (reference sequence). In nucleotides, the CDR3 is TGTGCCAGTGGACAGGGGGCCAAATCACCCCTCCACTTT. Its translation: CASGQGAKSPLHF. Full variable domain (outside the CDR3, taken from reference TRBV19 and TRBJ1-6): DGGITQSPKYLFRKEGQNVTLSCEQNLNHDAMYWYRQDPGQGLRLIYYSQIVNDFQKGDIAEGYSVSREKKESFPLTVTSAQKNPTAFYLCASGQGAKSPLHFGNGTRLTVT.

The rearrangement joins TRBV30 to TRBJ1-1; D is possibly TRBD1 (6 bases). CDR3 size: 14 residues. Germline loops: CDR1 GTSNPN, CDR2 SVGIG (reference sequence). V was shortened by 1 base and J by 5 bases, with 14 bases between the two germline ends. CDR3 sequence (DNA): TGTGCCTGGAGTGCTCGCACAGGGTGGACTGAAGCTTTCTTT. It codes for CAWSARTGWTEAFF.

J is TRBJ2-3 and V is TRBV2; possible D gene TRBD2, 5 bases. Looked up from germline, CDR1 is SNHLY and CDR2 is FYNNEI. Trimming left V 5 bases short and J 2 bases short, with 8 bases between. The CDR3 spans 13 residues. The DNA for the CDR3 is TGTGCCAGCAGTCCCGGGAACACAGATACGCAGTATTTT. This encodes CASSPGNTDTQYF. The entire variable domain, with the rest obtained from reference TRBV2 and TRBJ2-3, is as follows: EPEVTQTPSHQVTQMGQEVILRCVPISNHLYFYWYRQILGQKVEFLVSFYNNEISEKSEIFDDQFSVERPDGSNFTLKIRSTKLEDSAMYFCASSPGNTDTQYFGPGTRLTVL.

CDR3 residues: CASSRGLAGADNEQFF. The CDR3 region has the DNA TGTGCCAGCAGTCGAGGACTAGCGGGGGCCGACAATGAGCAGTTCTTC. The J gene is TRBJ2-1, the V gene TRBV7-8; the match to TRBD2 covers 13 bases. The CDR3 is 16 residues long. The germline V gene has CDR1 SGHVS and CDR2 FQNEAQ. Trimming removed 6 bases from V and 5 bases from J; junction bases left unmatched: 7. The variable domain in full, with the rest retrieved from reference TRBV7-8 and TRBJ2-1, is GAGVSQSPRYKVAKRGQDVALRCDPISGHVSLFWYQQALGQGPEFLTYFQNEAQLDKSGLPSDRFFAERPEGSVSTLKIQRTQQEDSAVYLCASSRGLAGADNEQFFGPGTRLTVL.

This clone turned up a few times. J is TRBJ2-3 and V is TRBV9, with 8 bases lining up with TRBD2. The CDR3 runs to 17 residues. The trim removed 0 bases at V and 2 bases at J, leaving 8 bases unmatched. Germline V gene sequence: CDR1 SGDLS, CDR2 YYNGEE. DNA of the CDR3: TGTGCCAGCAGCGTAGCCAAAACTAGCGGCGACACAGATACGCAGTATTTT. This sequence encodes CASSVAKTSGDTDTQYF.

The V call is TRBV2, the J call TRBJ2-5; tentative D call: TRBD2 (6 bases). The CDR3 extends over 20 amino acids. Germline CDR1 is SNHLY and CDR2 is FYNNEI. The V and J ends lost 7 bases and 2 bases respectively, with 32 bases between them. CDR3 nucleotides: TGTGCCAGCATGAAGGATGTTCTCGGGAGCTACTACCCCTCACAAGAGACCCAGTACTTC. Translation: CASMKDVLGSYYPSQETQYF.

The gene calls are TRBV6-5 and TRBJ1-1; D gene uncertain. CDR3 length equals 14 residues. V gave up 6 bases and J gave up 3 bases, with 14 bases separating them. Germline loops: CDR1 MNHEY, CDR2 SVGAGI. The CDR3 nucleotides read TGTGCCAGCAGGGCCCTGGGGAGCTACACTGAAGCTTTCTTT. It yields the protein CASRALGSYTEAFF.

Here the CDR3 DNA reads TGTGCCAGCAGTGGAATCGGACACTATGAAAAACTGTTTTTT. This encodes CASSGIGHYEKLFF. The V gene is TRBV25-1, the J gene TRBJ1-4; D is perhaps TRBD1 (5 bases). With 4 bases removed from V and 6 bases from J, the gap between germline ends came to 12 bases. Germline V gene lookup returns CDR1 MGHDK and CDR2 SYGVNS. The length of the CDR3 is 14 residues.

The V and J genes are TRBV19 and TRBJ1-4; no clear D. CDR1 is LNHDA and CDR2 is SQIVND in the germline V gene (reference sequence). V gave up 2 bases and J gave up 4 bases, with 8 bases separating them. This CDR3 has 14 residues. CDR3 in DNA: TGTGCCAGTAGTATAAGAACAGATAATGAAAAACTGTTTTTT. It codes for CASSIRTDNEKLFF.

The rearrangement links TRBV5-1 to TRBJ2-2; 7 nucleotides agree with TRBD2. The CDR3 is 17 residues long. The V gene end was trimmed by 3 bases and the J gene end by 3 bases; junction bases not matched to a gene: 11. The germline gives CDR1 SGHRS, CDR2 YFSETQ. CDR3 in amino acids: CASSWTPLAGDTGELFF. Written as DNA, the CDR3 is TGCGCCAGCAGCTGGACCCCATTGGCGGGGGACACCGGGGAGCTGTTTTTT.

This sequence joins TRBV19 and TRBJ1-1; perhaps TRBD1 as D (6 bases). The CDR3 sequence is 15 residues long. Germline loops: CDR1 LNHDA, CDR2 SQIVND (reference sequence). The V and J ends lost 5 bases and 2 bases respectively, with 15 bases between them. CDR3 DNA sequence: TGTGCCAGTAGTCTCGGGACATTGGCTAACACTGAAGCTTTCTTT. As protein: CASSLGTLANTEAFF.

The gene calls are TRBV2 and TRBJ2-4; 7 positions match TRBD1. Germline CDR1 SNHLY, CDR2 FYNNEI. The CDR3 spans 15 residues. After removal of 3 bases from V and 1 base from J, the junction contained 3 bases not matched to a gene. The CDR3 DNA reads TGTGCCAGCAGTGATAGGGGGCCGGCCAAAAACATTCAGTACTTC. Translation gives CASSDRGPAKNIQYF.

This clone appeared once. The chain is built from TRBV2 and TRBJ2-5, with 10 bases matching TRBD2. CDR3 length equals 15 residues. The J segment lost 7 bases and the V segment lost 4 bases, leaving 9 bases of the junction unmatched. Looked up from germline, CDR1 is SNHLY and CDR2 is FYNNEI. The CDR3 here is CASSVERGGYGTQYF. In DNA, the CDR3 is TGTGCCAGCAGTGTGGAGCGGGGGGGATATGGGACCCAGTACTTC.